This T cell receptor beta chain was found in a study of shared clonotypes between healthy human individuals (dated by TCRdb to 2018 to 2021). Background for the entire study: A couple of women and three men aged 18 to 49 years were included in the cohort. Per donor, leukapheresis produced somewhere between about 0.9 and 9.5 billion PBMCs. To estimate repertoire size and how much clonotype sharing occurs between individuals, the study deeply sequenced the blood TCR repertoires of 4 to 6 healthy adults. Different laboratories and diverse techniques were used to prepare libraries and sequence TCR repertoires, to increase sequencing depth and limit assay-specific biases. Study-level results and caveats: Only blood was sampled, and tissue TCR repertoires likely differ from those in blood. Because the study included a small number of donors, the genetic and exposure-history diversity represented was limited. Based on pairwise subsampling, the degree of clonotype sharing among donors was expected to be affected by sequencing depth.

This clone was detected only once. What this receptor recognizes is not known. No clone much larger than this one lies a single base away; base qualities are absent. One read offers little support. Using the deep immunoSEQ assay, multiplex PCR amplified TCR CDR3 regions from genomic DNA. Extracted genomic DNA from each cell subset was spread evenly across all wells of several immunoSEQ 96-well plates, with each plate serving as a replicate. For unsorted PBMC, 300 ng genomic DNA, equal to 30,000 or so T cell genomes, was loaded into each replicate PCR. Ten immunoSEQ deep assay plates were used to sequence unsorted PBMC genomic DNA. The purified libraries were quantified using a Qubit 3.0 fluorometer, sized with a Bioanalyzer 2100, and then quantified again using the KAPA Library Quantification kit. Each immunoSEQ 96-well plate was sequenced on its own single-read 150-cycle Illumina NextSeq 550 flow cell. As for the authors' bioinformatics: Because the immunoSEQ output held only junctional sequences and lacked quality scores, the filtering could not match the filtering applied to full-length reads. Sequences were annotated with PyIR, a Python wrapper for IgBLAST v1.9, and V/J genes and CDR3 were assigned using IMGT germline references. Any read was removed if the V/J assignment was weak (E-value above 1e-6), the CDR3 was missing, or the read contained stop codons, out-of-frame junctions, or ambiguous translated residues. V3J clonotypes were defined as sequences sharing the same inferred V gene, J gene, and CDR3 amino acid sequence. Percentage overlap between repertoires was calculated by dividing the number of shared unique clonotypes by the size of the smaller repertoire. Three approaches were used to assess repertoire richness: RTK rarefaction, the Chao1 estimator, and Recon v2.1 estimates of unobserved clonotypes. TCRdb obtained this table from immuneACCESS and retained in-frame rearrangements with V and J assigned. These tables miss some clones; where compared with another copy, unresolved V genes account for less than half of the shortfall, and the remainder is unexplained. V and J calls plus clone size are reproduced from that table; the DNA served to infer D and trimming. Within this sample are about 92,000 clones, with over 40% of them counted one time only. Jointly, the top ten make up more than 13% of the sample.

Healthy HIV-negative adults with no recently reported acute infections or vaccinations were included as donors. All donors were Caucasian adults living in Nashville, Tennessee, USA. In the unsorted samples, roughly 90 million PBMCs were counted, and genomic DNA was extracted using the QIAamp DNA Blood Mini kit. After blood collection by leukapheresis, PBMCs were isolated using Ficoll-Histopaque density gradient centrifugation and then cryopreserved in the vapor phase of liquid nitrogen. Sequencing was done on a sample of PBMCs. This clonotype was obtained from a woman in her forties in good health. Some clones in this sample may be carry-over from other donors' samples.

In nucleotides, the sequence is TGCAGCGCCTCGACAGGGTGGGAAGCTGGTGGCTACACCTTC. Its product reads: CSASTGWEAGGYTF. The chain couples TRBV29-1 to TRBJ1-2; a stretch of 7 junction bases matches TRBD1. Trimming accounts for 7 bases at V and 7 bases at J, while the number of junction bases matched to no gene is 15. Measured from the cysteine to the phenylalanine, the CDR3 is 14 residues long. This entry keeps only the CDR3 DNA: 42 bases, framed from base 1. Via the germline V gene, CDR1 is SQVTM and CDR2 ANQGSEA.